The 27 T cell receptor beta chains below were found in one sample sequenced in a study of CD8+CD57+ T cells in acquired aplastic anemia. CDR3 and TCR beta VDJ profiling relied on a genomic DNA template. MiXCR, run by TCRdb on the reads, gives a single entry per CDR3 protein. Seen here are about 110,000 distinct CDR3 sequences, approximately 48% observed once, and the top ten hold about 32%. The specimen sequenced was sorted CD4+, CD8+, or CD8+CD57+ T cells (not recorded which) from PBMCs. The source is a human donor in good health, serving as a control.

This clonotype is a singleton in its sample. The V and J genes are TRBV5-6 and TRBJ2-7; D is possibly TRBD1 (6 bases). This CDR3 spans 16 amino acids. The germline V gene encodes CDR1 SGHDT and CDR2 YYEEEE. Trimming pared 1 base from V and 0 bases from J, leaving 14 bases between. CDR3 nucleotide sequence: TGTGCCAGCAGCTTGTGGGACACCACGTCCTCCTACGAGCAGTACTTC. Its translation: CASSLWDTTSSYEQYF.

The J gene is TRBJ1-1, the V gene TRBV25-1; 8 bases are shared with TRBD1. Per the germline V gene, CDR1 is MGHDK and CDR2 is SYGVNS. V shed 4 bases and J 10 bases; nucleotides not matched to a gene: 11. This CDR3 contains 14 residues. The DNA for the CDR3 is TGTGCCAGCAGTGTAACAGGGGGATGGGTTGGAGCTTTCTTT. Translated: CASSVTGGWVGAFF. Using reference TRBV25-1 and TRBJ1-1 for the parts outside the CDR3, the full variable domain is EADIYQTPRYLVIGTGKKITLECSQTMGHDKMYWYQQDPGMELHLIHYSYGVNSTEKGDLSSESTVSRIRTEHFPLTLESARPSHTSQYLCASSVTGGWVGAFFGQGTRLTVV.

J is TRBJ1-5 and V is TRBV24-1, with D perhaps TRBD1 (6 bases). Germline V gene lookup returns CDR1 KGHDR and CDR2 SFDVKD. The CDR3 length is 14 residues. V lost 9 bases, J lost 0 bases, and 11 bases lay in between. CDR3 nucleotides: TGTGCCACCTCCCGACAGGATAGCAATCAGCCCCAGCATTTT. This codes for CATSRQDSNQPQHF.

This clonotype was seen many times. This chain joins TRBV20-1 and TRBJ2-1, with 15 bases that match TRBD2. V gave up 3 bases and J gave up 8 bases; unmatched junction bases: 14. This CDR3 has 18 residues. CDR1 DFQATT and CDR2 SNEGSKA come from the germline V gene (reference sequence). CDR3 coding DNA: TGCAGTGCTAGGGGACTAGCGGGGGGACCTACCGGAGGTGATGAGCAGTTCTTC. Translation: CSARGLAGGPTGGDEQFF.

This clonotype was seen at least ten times. The CDR3 spells CSVGGGEHNEQFF. The DNA for the CDR3 is TGCAGCGTTGGGGGCGGGGAGCACAATGAGCAGTTCTTC. The V and J genes are TRBV29-1 and TRBJ2-1, with D perhaps matching TRBD2 (6 bases). The CDR3 has 13 residues. Trimming cost V 4 bases and J 5 bases, with 12 bases left between them. The germline V gene encodes CDR1 SQVTM and CDR2 ANQGSEA.

The CDR3 here is CSVRSGTAYGYTF. The CDR3 coding sequence is TGCAGCGTTCGCTCCGGGACGGCCTATGGCTACACCTTC. The chain combines TRBV29-1 with TRBJ1-2; tentatively, D is TRBD1 (5 bases). The CDR3 is 13 amino acids. Trimming removed 5 bases at V and 4 bases at J, with 14 bases between. CDR1 SQVTM and CDR2 ANQGSEA come from the germline V gene.

This chain joins TRBV7-2 and TRBJ2-3; no definite D call. V was trimmed by 5 bases and J by 6 bases, leaving 6 bases between them. Germline V lookup: CDR1 SGHTA, CDR2 FQGNSA. The CDR3 loop spans 11 amino acids. This CDR3 is CASSPRDTQYF. The CDR3 DNA sequence: TGTGCCAGCAGCCCGAGGGATACGCAGTATTTT. The complete variable domain, with remaining parts taken from reference TRBV7-2 and TRBJ2-3, reads GAGVSQSPSNKVTEKGKDVELRCDPISGHTALYWYRQSLGQGLEFLIYFQGNSAPDKSGLPSDRFSAERTGGSVSTLTIQRTQQEDSAVYLCASSPRDTQYFGPGTRLTVL.

J is TRBJ2-2 and V is TRBV19; 9 bases fit TRBD2. With 6 bases clipped from V and 6 bases from J, the junction kept 8 bases outside the gene matches. The CDR3 covers 15 residues. In germline, CDR1 is LNHDA, CDR2 SQIVND (reference sequence). This CDR3 reads CASSASGVRAGELFF. The CDR3 DNA sequence: TGTGCCAGTAGCGCTAGCGGGGTTAGGGCCGGGGAGCTGTTTTTT.

The rearrangement uses TRBV29-1 and TRBJ1-2; 9 bases map to TRBD1. Per the germline V gene, CDR1 is SQVTM and CDR2 is ANQGSEA. The junction had 13 bases not matched to a gene; V was cut back by 7 bases and J by 4 bases. The length of the CDR3 is 15 residues. CDR3 sequence reads: CSAPGTGKGSYGYTF. CDR3 in DNA: TGCAGCGCCCCCGGGACAGGGAAAGGAAGCTATGGCTACACCTTC.

The chain recombines TRBV2 with TRBJ1-1; D uncertain. V was shortened by 4 bases and J by 4 bases, with 13 bases between the two germline ends. Germline V lookup: CDR1 SNHLY, CDR2 FYNNEI. This CDR3 is built from 14 residues. CDR3 sequence reads: CASSVGPWVTEAFF. CDR3 sequence (DNA): TGTGCCAGCAGTGTGGGTCCATGGGTCACTGAAGCTTTCTTT.

This chain connects TRBV2 to TRBJ2-7; no clear D. The V and J ends lost 9 bases and 2 bases respectively, with 17 bases between them. The CDR3 totals 14 residues. The germline CDR1 and CDR2 sequences are SNHLY and FYNNEI. This CDR3 reads CASSLRADTYEQYF. In DNA, the CDR3 is TGTGCCAGTAGTCTTAGGGCGGATACCTACGAGCAGTACTTC.

In its sample, this clonotype was seen many times. In DNA form, the CDR3 reads TGCGCCAGCAGCCCCTACAAAACAGACGATGAGCAGTTCTTC. This gives the protein CASSPYKTDDEQFF. The rearrangement joins TRBV5-1 to TRBJ2-1; D gene unclear. The V end was cut by 4 bases, the J end by 8 bases, with 16 bases between. This CDR3 spans 14 amino acids. CDR1 is SGHRS, CDR2 YFSETQ, per germline.

This clonotype was picked up many times. For the CDR3, the DNA is TGCGCCAGCAGCCAACCAGGGGGCAGCTCCTACGAGCAGTACTTC. It codes for CASSQPGGSSYEQYF. The J gene is TRBJ2-7, the V gene TRBV5-1; TRBD1 agrees at 8 bases. Germline values: CDR1 SGHRS, CDR2 YFSETQ. The V segment lost 4 bases and the J segment 0 bases; nucleotides outside the gene matches: 6. This CDR3 is 15 amino acids long.

This rearrangement joins TRBV25-1 to TRBJ2-1; D could derive from TRBD1 or TRBD2 (7 bases each). The CDR3 consists of 14 residues. Per germline, CDR1 MGHDK and CDR2 SYGVNS. V lost 4 bases, J lost 10 bases, and 17 bases lay in between. CDR3 region: CASSGGGRGGEQFF. The CDR3 DNA follows: TGTGCCAGCAGTGGGGGGGGCAGGGGGGGCGAGCAGTTCTTC.

This clonotype came up many times. This chain connects TRBV24-1 to TRBJ2-2; D not certain. Germline CDR1 KGHDR, CDR2 SFDVKD. This CDR3 contains 12 residues. V lost 6 bases to trimming and J lost 5 bases, with 6 bases between them. The CDR3 DNA sequence: TGTGCCACCAGTCTCCGAACCGGGGAGCTGTTTTTT. This encodes CATSLRTGELFF.

This clonotype occurred once. The chain has TRBV19 and TRBJ1-1; D remains unclear. Trimming removed 5 bases at V and 1 base at J, with 11 bases between. This CDR3 contains 14 residues. Germline V gene data show CDR1 as LNHDA and CDR2 as SQIVND (reference sequence). CDR3 residues: CASSPGNKNTEAFF. CDR3 bases: TGTGCCAGTAGTCCTGGCAACAAGAACACTGAAGCTTTCTTT.

The V gene is TRBV12-3 or TRBV12-4, the J gene TRBJ1-4; 9 nucleotides agree with TRBD1. The CDR3 length is 14 residues. V shed 6 bases and J 7 bases; nucleotides not matched to a gene: 6. CDR3 loop: CASSRDRVGEKLFF. The DNA of the CDR3 is TGTGCCAGCAGCCGGGACAGGGTTGGTGAAAAACTGTTTTTT.

The rearrangement links TRBV19 to TRBJ1-1; no reliable D call. Deletions cut 3 bases from V and 3 bases from J, with 8 bases between. This CDR3 has 13 residues. Per germline, CDR1 LNHDA and CDR2 SQIVND (reference sequence). The CDR3 sequence: CASSMRRDTEAFF. The CDR3 DNA follows: TGTGCCAGTAGTATGAGAAGGGACACTGAAGCTTTCTTT.

This clonotype was counted at least ten times. This rearrangement joins TRBV3-1 to TRBJ1-2; 10 bases are a match to TRBD1. Germline-derived CDR1 and CDR2 are LGHDT and YNNKEL (reference sequence). This CDR3 contains 15 residues. The V segment lost 1 base and the J segment 7 bases; nucleotides outside the gene matches: 6. DNA of the CDR3: TGTGCCAGCAGCCAAGTGGGACAGGGGAGGGGTGGCTACACCTTC. Its translation: CASSQVGQGRGGYTF.

The gene calls are TRBV29-1 and TRBJ1-2, with D possibly matching TRBD1 (5 bases). This CDR3 is built from 10 residues. V lost 6 bases and J lost 6, with 8 bases in between. Germline V gene data show CDR1 as SQVTM and CDR2 as ANQGSEA. CDR3 loop: CSVDKNGYTF. The CDR3 nucleotides read TGCAGCGTGGACAAGAATGGCTACACCTTC.

A remark on this clonotype: This may arise from a read error, as a much more abundant clone is one base away. The gene calls are TRBV6-1 and TRBJ2-2; the match to TRBD2 covers 10 bases. Germline lookup yields CDR1 MNHNS and CDR2 SASEGT. This CDR3 comprises 14 residues. The CDR3 spells CASLAGEDTGEPFF. CDR3 coding DNA: TGTGCCAGTCTAGCGGGGGAGGACACCGGGGAGCCGTTTTTT.

The chain is built from TRBV20-1 and TRBJ1-6, with D tentatively TRBD1 (6 bases). V was trimmed by 1 base and J by 7 bases, leaving 11 bases between them. There are 14 residues in the CDR3. From germline, CDR1 is DFQATT and CDR2 SNEGSKA (reference sequence). CDR3 in amino acids: CSARVGGQNSPLHF. Here the CDR3 DNA reads TGCAGTGCTAGAGTGGGAGGACAGAATTCACCCCTCCACTTT.

This clonotype has a count of ten or more. The rearrangement uses TRBV12-3 or TRBV12-4 and TRBJ2-2; TRBD1 or TRBD2 may be the D gene (5 bases each). Trimming shortened V by 11 bases and J by 4 bases, and 11 bases separated the two germline ends. This CDR3 contains 12 residues. CDR3: CAGSRVTGELFF. CDR3 coding DNA: TGTGCCGGGAGCAGGGTCACCGGGGAGCTGTTTTTT.

This chain connects TRBV7-9 to TRBJ1-6, with D hard to call. The CDR3 sequence is 15 residues long. CDR1 SEHNR and CDR2 FQNEAQ come from the germline V gene (reference sequence). The V gene lost 1 base and the J gene lost 7 bases, with 11 bases spanning the gap. The CDR3 sequence: CASSLVSGRNSPLHF. The CDR3 region has the DNA TGTGCCAGCAGCTTAGTTTCGGGAAGGAATTCACCCCTCCACTTT. Full variable domain (rest looked up from reference TRBV7-9 and TRBJ1-6): DTGVSQNPRHKITKRGQNVTFRCDPISEHNRLYWYRQTLGQGPEFLTYFQNEAQLEKSRLLSDRFSAERPKGSFSTLEIQRTEQGDSAMYLCASSLVSGRNSPLHFGNGTRLTVT.

The chain recombines TRBV12-3 or TRBV12-4 with TRBJ2-1; the match to TRBD2 covers 10 bases. This CDR3 contains 18 residues. The V segment lost 3 bases and the J segment 0 bases; nucleotides outside the gene matches: 8. The CDR3 DNA follows: TGTGCCAGCAGTTTGGTTAGCGGGGGGCGCAGCTCCTACAATGAGCAGTTCTTC. It specifies CASSLVSGGRSSYNEQFF.

The chain is built from TRBV30 and TRBJ1-2; D is possibly TRBD1 (6 bases). V lost 3 bases to trimming and J lost 4 bases, with 21 bases between them. This CDR3 has 16 amino acids. From germline, CDR1 is GTSNPN and CDR2 SVGIG (reference sequence). CDR3 residues: CAWSEQGPNFGYGYTF. CDR3 nucleotides: TGTGCCTGGAGCGAGCAGGGGCCCAACTTTGGCTATGGCTACACCTTC.

The CDR3 bases are TGCGCCAGCAGCTTGATGGCTAGCGGGGGTGATACGCAGTATTTT. Translating it yields CASSLMASGGDTQYF. This sequence joins TRBV5-1 and TRBJ2-3; 10 bases agree with TRBD2. Germline loops: CDR1 SGHRS, CDR2 YFSETQ. CDR3 length: 15 residues. With 1 base clipped from V and 6 bases from J, the junction kept 5 bases outside the gene matches.